This TCR beta chain is from a study of T-cell memory formation after mild COVID-19. For the study at large: The two donors had largely donor-specific TCR clusters.

TCR alpha and TCR beta cDNA libraries carrying sample barcodes and UMIs came from 5'RACE with constant-segment primers. TCRdb called the 5' RACE reads again in MiXCR, with one record for every CDR3 protein. The data show hundreds of thousands of distinct CDR3 sequences, about 23% seen once. General study points: Among clones contracting day 15 to 85, CD4/CD8 was balanced, whereas later expanders leaned CD4+.

The ends lost 4 bases at V and 8 bases at J; junction bases unmatched: 3. This CDR3 has 14 amino acids. CDR1 is LGHDT and CDR2 is YNNKEL in the germline V gene (reference sequence). On this clonotype itself: Its antigen is as yet unknown.

The sequence was collected from an adult woman who had mild COVID-19 (a few samples of this study predate the infection). Cell type and time point are not known. The chain links TRBV3-1 to TRBJ2-1; 12 bases are shared with TRBD2. Sequenced material: PBMCs or a T cell subset sorted from them (not recorded which). The CDR3 coding sequence is TGTGCCAGCAGCCCGACTAGCGGGAGACATGAGCAGTTCTTC. Translating gives CASSPTSGRHEQFF.